This T cell receptor (beta chain) was identified in a study of T cell responses to AZD1222 COVID-19 vaccine. Study background: Some second doses came at about 4 weeks and others at about 12 weeks; these were pooled.

V was shortened by 4 bases and J by 1 base, with 7 bases between the two germline ends. The germline V gene has CDR1 SGHDN and CDR2 FVKESK. The CDR3 consists of 13 residues. Method: immunoSEQ multiplex PCR; TCRdb's copy keeps in-frame clones and lacks some. This table holds tens of thousands of clones, 90% found once. This TCR derives from an adult in good health. This chain connects TRBV14 to TRBJ1-1; D call uncertain. The sequenced sample was peripheral blood, obtained on day 0 of AZD1222 vaccination. CDR3 amino acids: CASSPSPNTEAFF. In DNA, the CDR3 is TGTGCCAGCAGCCCTAGCCCGAACACTGAAGCTTTCTTT.